This TCR beta chain stems from a study of blood T cell repertoires in COVID-19. Overall study context: COVID-19 samples, acute and convalescent, were from the United States, Italy and Spain.

Under the authors' procedure: Reference gene primer amplification gave estimated nucleated cell counts. Some clones are missing from TCRdb's copy, which holds only in-frame ones; the method was immunoSEQ multiplex PCR. The V and J calls and clone size come from that table; D and trimming were worked out from the DNA. The table lists 150,000 to 190,000 clones, roughly 72% of them singletons. Germline CDR1 reads SGHTA; CDR2 reads FQGTGA. Trimming took 3 bases from V and 4 from J; bases not matched to a gene: 6. The CDR3 consists of 15 residues. This TCR came from a woman older than 75 with acute or convalescent COVID-19. This sequence joins TRBV7-3 and TRBJ2-5; TRBD2 matches 9 bases. The sample comprised peripheral blood. CDR3 region: CASSLGGRGGETQYF. The CDR3 region has the DNA TGTGCCAGCAGCTTGGGCGGGAGGGGAGGAGAGACCCAGTACTTC.